The TCR beta chain described here comes from a study of a mutant IDH1 vaccine in newly diagnosed glioma. Study-wide context: Sex distribution of treated patients was around 62% male and roughly 40% female; mean age was about 40 years.

Noted time point: week 35, safety follow-up. The study gave 300 ug of mutant IDH1 20-mer peptide per vaccine dose, with topical imiquimod. The method was immunoSEQ multiplex PCR; TCRdb's version includes in-frame clones alone and lacks a portion of them. In the table there are 30,000 or so clones, approximately 82% of which are singletons. As concerns this clone: Antigen unknown.

Trimming removed 0 bases at V and 8 bases at J, with 13 bases between. The CDR3 sequence is 15 residues long. In germline, CDR1 is MGHRA, CDR2 YSYEKL. The receptor was isolated from a woman between 18 and 29 years old with glioma. The sequencing here drew on PBMCs, taken from a glioma patient whose treatment included an IDH1 peptide vaccine. The V call is TRBV4-1, the J call TRBJ1-4, with D unclear. As DNA, the CDR3 is TGCGCCAGCAGCCAAGAAGACCTCGTTGCGGAAAAACTGTTTTTT. It encodes CASSQEDLVAEKLFF.